The rows below give T cell receptor beta chains drawn from one sample of a study of neurological immune-mediated disorders. TCRdb re-analysed the 5' RACE reads in MiXCR, keeping a single row per CDR3 protein. The table lists 84,000 or so distinct CDR3 sequences, less than 15% of them singletons. Sequenced material: PBMCs. These receptors were obtained from a female donor with HTLV-1-associated myelopathy (HAM/TSP). Both conserved end residues are part of each CDR3. The order of the fields is D gene, J gene, clone size, V gene, CDR3 DNA, CDR3 protein. The D gene is left open where the match is weak. Size is omitted from some rows. Given values are once, few, many or a class for expanded clones.

TRBD2	TRBJ2-7	many	TRBV11-2	TGTGCCAGCAGCCCCCGGGGGGTGAGCTACGAGCAGTACTTC	CASSPRGVSYEQYF
NA	TRBJ1-5	many	TRBV4-1	TGCGCCAGCAGCCAAGAGGCTTCGATGGGGCAGCCCCAGCATTTT	CASSQEASMGQPQHF
NA	TRBJ2-1	NA	TRBV15	TGTGCTAACAGCTCAGGGGTCTGGGGGAACGCCAATGAGCAGTTCTTC	CANSSGVWGNANEQFF
NA	TRBJ2-5	many	TRBV10-3	TGTGCCATCAGTGGGACAGTCCTTGAGACCCAGTACTTC	CAISGTVLETQYF
NA	TRBJ2-3	many	TRBV12-3/TRBV12-4	TGTGCCAGCAGTCCGCCGGTGGCCCACGATACGCAGTATTTT	CASSPPVAHDTQYF
TRBD2	TRBJ2-5	many	TRBV7-8	TGTGCCAGCAGCTTAGGACTAGCGGGGGGGCCCCAAGAGACCCAGTACTTC	CASSLGLAGGPQETQYF
NA	TRBJ2-1	many	TRBV5-1	TGCGCCAGCAGTTTTGACGTGGACTCCAATGAGCAGTTCTTC	CASSFDVDSNEQFF
TRBD1	TRBJ2-5	many	TRBV5-1	TGCGCCAGCAGCGGAACCAATCGACAGGGCGTGGAGACCCAGTACTTC	CASSGTNRQGVETQYF
TRBD1	TRBJ1-5	many	TRBV2	TGTGCCAGCAGTCGGGACAGCAATAGCAATCAGCCCCAGCATTTT	CASSRDSNSNQPQHF
NA	TRBJ1-1	NA	TRBV29-1	TGCGGCGTTGAGAGCCGTGACACTGAAGCTTTCTTT	CGVESRDTEAFF
TRBD2	TRBJ2-3	NA	TRBV6-2/TRBV6-3	TGTGCCAGCAGCTATAGCGGGGGCGAGTCAGATACGCAGTATTTT	CASSYSGGESDTQYF
TRBD2	TRBJ2-2	few	TRBV5-1	TGCGCCAGCAGCTTCAGGACTAGCGGGGGCGTGAACACCGGGGAGCTGTTTTTT	CASSFRTSGGVNTGELFF
NA	TRBJ2-7	many	TRBV7-9	TGTGCCAGCAGCCCGCCCGGCGGAGCCTACGAGCAGTACTTC	CASSPPGGAYEQYF
TRBD1	TRBJ2-2	few	TRBV5-1	TGCGCCAGCAGCCACGATGACAGGGCTGGGGAGCTGTTTTTT	CASSHDDRAGELFF
NA	TRBJ2-1	NA	TRBV27	TGTGCCAGCAGTTTAAGGCTCGATAGGAATGAGCAGTTCTTC	CASSLRLDRNEQFF
NA	TRBJ1-3	many	TRBV12-3/TRBV12-4	TGTGCCAGCAGTTTAGAATGGAGGGACCCTGGAAACACCATATATTTT	CASSLEWRDPGNTIYF
TRBD1	TRBJ2-7	many	TRBV27	TGTGCCAGCAGACAAAACATAAAGACAGGGTCCTACGAGCAGTACTTC	CASRQNIKTGSYEQYF
NA	TRBJ2-1	many	TRBV9	TGTGCCAGCAGCGTAGCATTGAGGGGAATTTCCTACAATGAGCAGTTCTTC	CASSVALRGISYNEQFF
NA	TRBJ1-4	many	TRBV5-1	TGCGCCAGCAGCTTAGGGACTTTTAATGAAAAACTGTTTTTT	CASSLGTFNEKLFF
TRBD1	TRBJ2-1	many	TRBV20-1	TGCAGTGCTAGAGATCCGGGACAGGGAACGAATGAGCAGTTCTTC	CSARDPGQGTNEQFF
TRBD1	TRBJ1-6	many	TRBV24-1	TGTGCCACCAGTGATTTTTTCGGCGCGGGACAGTATAATTCACCCCTCCACTTT	CATSDFFGAGQYNSPLHF
TRBD2	TRBJ2-1	many	TRBV3-1	TGTGCCAGCAGCCAAGGGCTAGCGGGGGGGGTCGAGCAGTTCTTC	CASSQGLAGGVEQFF
NA	TRBJ2-1	many	TRBV12-3/TRBV12-4	TGTGCCAGCTTATCGGCGCGGGAGCAGTTCTTC	CASLSAREQFF
NA	TRBJ2-2	many	TRBV5-6	TGTGCCAGCAGACCTTTAGCAGGCGGTGGATTCGCCGGGGAGCTGTTTTTT	CASRPLAGGGFAGELFF
TRBD1	TRBJ2-5	many	TRBV6-5	TGTGCCAGCAGATGGACAGGGGGCCCTCCGGAGACCCAGTACTTC	CASRWTGGPPETQYF
NA	TRBJ2-3	many	TRBV4-1	TGCGCCAGCAGCCAAGAGGGGGGGCTCGCTAGCACAGATACGCAGTATTTT	CASSQEGGLASTDTQYF
NA	TRBJ2-7	many	TRBV9	TGTGCCAGCAGCGGCCCGGTGGAGGAGTGGTACGAGCAGTACTTC	CASSGPVEEWYEQYF
TRBD1	TRBJ1-1	NA	TRBV28	TGTGCCAGCAGTTTTCAGGGGGCGCCTGAAGCTTTCTTT	CASSFQGAPEAFF
NA	TRBJ2-2	many	TRBV20-1	TGCAGTGCTAGACTTCGGGGAGAGCTGTTTTTT	CSARLRGELFF
NA	TRBJ1-1	NA	TRBV5-1	TGCGCCAGCAGCTTGCAATCTGGGGCTGGGATTGGCACTGAAGCTTTCTTT	CASSLQSGAGIGTEAFF
NA	TRBJ2-3	many	TRBV5-1	TGCGCCAGCAGCTCCGGGGAACTTAGGCATACGCAGTATTTT	CASSSGELRHTQYF